Below are 23 T cell receptor beta chains sequenced from a single sample in a study of blood T cell repertoires in COVID-19. Sequencing used immunoSEQ multiplex PCR; TCRdb keeps in-frame clones, though not all of them. Of a few hundred thousand clones in the sample, roughly nine tenths are singletons; the top ten hold around 6.5%. Material for sequencing was peripheral blood. The receptor source for this set is a man aged 60 to 69 with acute or convalescent COVID-19.

The rearrangement joins TRBV28 to TRBJ1-1, with D hard to call. Trimming cost V 5 bases and J 0 bases, with 13 bases left between them. From germline, CDR1 is MDHEN and CDR2 SYDVKM. The CDR3 contains 15 residues. The CDR3 is CASSIPGVMNTEAFF. The CDR3 DNA is TGTGCCAGCAGTATACCCGGGGTTATGAACACTGAAGCTTTCTTT. The whole variable domain, filled in from reference TRBV28 and TRBJ1-1, reads DVKVTQSSRYLVKRTGEKVFLECVQDMDHENMFWYRQDPGLGLRLIYFSYDVKMKEKGDIPEGYSVSREKKERFSLILESASTNQTSMYLCASSIPGVMNTEAFFGQGTRLTVV.

This clone occurred once. This rearrangement joins TRBV11-3 to TRBJ2-4; tentatively, D is TRBD1 (6 bases). Germline V gene sequence: CDR1 SGHNT, CDR2 YENEEA. Trimming took off 2 bases at V and 0 bases at J, with 11 bases between the two ends. CDR3 size: 16 residues. CDR3 coding DNA: TGTGCCAGCAGCTTACAGGGGATCCTAGCCAAAAACATTCAGTACTTC. This sequence encodes CASSLQGILAKNIQYF.

The rearrangement links TRBV7-2 to TRBJ2-7; 10 bases are a match to TRBD2. With 2 bases clipped from V and 7 bases from J, the junction kept 8 bases outside the gene matches. Germline loops: CDR1 SGHTA, CDR2 FQGNSA. This CDR3 region has 15 residues. CDR3: CASSLQPAGGGEQYF. Written as DNA, the CDR3 is TGTGCCAGCAGCTTACAACCAGCGGGAGGGGGGGAGCAGTACTTC.

The gene calls are TRBV5-8 and TRBJ2-7, with TRBD2 matching 7 bases. The CDR3 loop spans 11 amino acids. V dropped 7 bases and J dropped 4; count of bases not matched to a gene: 2. CDR1 is SGHTS and CDR2 is YDEGEE in the germline V gene. In nucleotides, the CDR3 is TGTGCCAGCTCGCGGGAGTACGAGCAGTACTTC. It translates to CASSREYEQYF. The full variable domain, completed using reference TRBV5-8 and TRBJ2-7, is EAGVTQSPTHLIKTRGQQATLRCSPISGHTSVYWYQQALGLGLQFLLWYDEGEERNRGNFPPRFSGRQFPNYSSELNVNALELEDSALYLCASSREYEQYFGPGTRLTVT.

This clone has only a few counts. The rearrangement uses TRBV29-1 and TRBJ2-7; no reliable D call. V lost 2 bases, J lost 5 bases, and 7 bases lay in between. Germline values: CDR1 SQVTM, CDR2 ANQGSEA. The CDR3 spans 11 residues. CDR3 sequence reads: CSVEWANEQYF. The CDR3 DNA follows: TGCAGCGTTGAATGGGCAAACGAGCAGTACTTC.

The chain employs TRBV7-9 and TRBJ1-5; 8 nucleotides line up with TRBD1. J lost 2 bases, V lost 9 bases, and 9 bases had no gene match. Germline V CDR1 and CDR2: SEHNR, FQNEAQ (reference sequence). The CDR3 covers 15 residues. CDR3 region: CASKLSGQGNQPQHF. CDR3 nucleotide sequence: TGTGCCAGTAAGCTATCGGGACAGGGCAATCAGCCCCAGCATTTT.

The chain joins TRBV10-3 to TRBJ2-3; 12 nucleotides line up with TRBD1. This CDR3 comprises 16 residues. The V segment lost 6 bases and the J segment 5 bases; nucleotides outside the gene matches: 9. Germline V gives CDR1 ENHRY, CDR2 SYGVKD. CDR3 sequence: CAIRTRDRGHGDTQYF. CDR3 bases: TGTGCCATCAGAACAAGGGACAGGGGGCATGGAGATACGCAGTATTTT.

The chain couples TRBV11-3 to TRBJ2-7; possibly TRBD1 for D (6 bases). Deletions cut 4 bases from V and 0 bases from J, with 16 bases between. Germline V lookup: CDR1 SGHNT, CDR2 YENEEA. The CDR3 covers 16 residues. In nucleotides, the CDR3 is TGTGCCAGCAGCTCCCCCCGACAGGAAGGCTCCTACGAGCAGTACTTC. It yields the protein CASSSPRQEGSYEQYF.

The rearrangement uses TRBV19 and TRBJ2-7; D is possibly TRBD1 (6 bases). Germline V gives CDR1 LNHDA, CDR2 SQIVND (reference sequence). CDR3 length equals 14 residues. The V end lost 5 bases, the J end lost 3 bases, and 14 bases lay between the germline ends. For the CDR3, the DNA is TGTGCCAGTAGTTCCGGGACATCTATCTACGAGCAGTACTTC. Translating gives CASSSGTSIYEQYF.

The chain joins TRBV30 to TRBJ2-3, with 8 nucleotides matching TRBD1. There are 14 residues in the CDR3. Looked up from germline, CDR1 is GTSNPN and CDR2 is SVGIG (reference sequence). V trimming: 6 bases; J trimming: 3 bases; junction bases outside the gene matches: 8. The CDR3 sequence is CACKIRGRTDTQYF. As DNA, the CDR3 is TGTGCCTGTAAGATCAGGGGGCGGACAGATACGCAGTATTTT.

This clone occurred once. This chain joins TRBV27 and TRBJ1-6; 9 nucleotides line up with TRBD1. CDR3 length: 15 residues. Trimming cost V 4 bases and J 7 bases; bases outside gene matches: 5. CDR1 MNHEY and CDR2 SMNVEV come from the germline V gene (reference sequence). The CDR3 loop reads CASSSRDRENSPLHF. Written as DNA, the CDR3 is TGTGCCAGCAGTTCCCGGGACAGGGAGAATTCACCCCTCCACTTT.

The chain employs TRBV27 and TRBJ2-3; TRBD2 aligns across 8 bases. The CDR3 covers 17 residues. Trimming cost V 1 base and J 3 bases; bases outside gene matches: 9. Per the germline V gene, CDR1 is MNHEY and CDR2 is SMNVEV (reference sequence). The CDR3, as DNA: TGTGCCAGCAGTTTATGGGGTGGCGGGAGGACGACAGATACGCAGTATTTT. It specifies CASSLWGGGRTTDTQYF.

There are a few counts of this clone. This chain joins TRBV7-3 and TRBJ2-7; perhaps TRBD2 as D (5 bases). This CDR3 region has 19 residues. Trimming pared 1 base from V and 6 bases from J, leaving 28 bases between. Germline CDR1 SGHTA, CDR2 FQGTGA. CDR3: CASSLKGGLTRESAREQYF. The CDR3 bases are TGTGCCAGCAGCTTAAAAGGCGGATTAACGAGGGAATCTGCACGCGAGCAGTACTTC.

This rearrangement joins TRBV5-4 to TRBJ1-2; 8 nucleotides match TRBD1. Germline V gene lookup returns CDR1 SGHNT and CDR2 YYREEE (reference sequence). J lost 7 bases, V lost 0 bases, and 11 bases had no gene match. This CDR3 is built from 16 residues. The CDR3 region has the DNA TGTGCCAGCAGCTTGGACCCTCGGACAGGGAGGGCTGGCTACACCTTC. Translation gives CASSLDPRTGRAGYTF.

The rearrangement links TRBV27 to TRBJ2-2; D is perhaps TRBD2 (5 bases). Trimming stripped 2 bases from V and 6 bases from J, with 10 bases between. Per the germline V gene, CDR1 is MNHEY and CDR2 is SMNVEV (reference sequence). CDR3 length equals 14 residues. In nucleotides, the CDR3 is TGTGCCAGCAGTTTAGGACTGATCCCCGGGGAGCTGTTTTTT. Its translation is CASSLGLIPGELFF.

The J gene is TRBJ1-2, the V gene TRBV19; TRBD1 matches at 10 bases. This CDR3 comprises 17 residues. Germline V lookup: CDR1 LNHDA, CDR2 SQIVND (reference sequence). With 3 bases clipped from V and 4 bases from J, the junction kept 11 bases outside the gene matches. CDR3 sequence reads: CASSILPGQGRIYGYTF. The CDR3 DNA reads as TGTGCCAGTAGTATCCTACCGGGACAGGGGAGGATCTATGGCTACACCTTC.

V gene TRBV5-6 combines with J gene TRBJ2-5, with D tentatively TRBD1 (5 bases). The CDR3 length is 16 residues. CDR1 is SGHDT and CDR2 is YYEEEE in the germline V gene. Trimming shortened V by 1 base and J by 2 bases, and 15 bases separated the two germline ends. This chain's CDR3 is CASSLFVGELQETQYF. In DNA, the CDR3 is TGTGCCAGCAGCTTGTTTGTAGGGGAACTTCAAGAGACCCAGTACTTC.

DNA for the CDR3: TGTGCCAGCACCTATCCGACTAGCGGGAGGGTCAATGAGCAGTTCTTC. Translating gives CASTYPTSGRVNEQFF. The V call is TRBV21-1, the J call TRBJ2-1; TRBD2, as called in the table, went unchecked against the DNA. TRBV21-1 constitutes a pseudogene. The length of the CDR3 is 16 residues.

This chain connects TRBV11-3 to TRBJ2-7, with 7 nucleotides matching TRBD2. Germline CDR1 and CDR2: SGHNT and YENEEA. This CDR3 has 16 amino acids. V lost 1 base, J lost 0 bases, and 6 bases stayed unmatched. CDR3 DNA: TGTGCCAGCAGCTTAGTCCTAGCGGAGAGCTCCTACGAGCAGTACTTC. Translated, it gives CASSLVLAESSYEQYF.

This clone was observed a few times. The sample contains more than one DNA sequence encoding this CDR3. The CDR3 nucleotides read TGTGCCTGGACGTTGGGACAGGGCCCCTACGAGCAGTACTTC. Protein sequence: CAWTLGQGPYEQYF. This chain links TRBV30 with TRBJ2-7, with 9 nucleotides matching TRBD1. The CDR3 loop spans 14 amino acids. V shed 4 bases, J shed 2 bases, and the junction held 6 bases outside the gene matches. Germline loops: CDR1 GTSNPN, CDR2 SVGIG (reference sequence).

V is TRBV7-8 and J is TRBJ2-7, with a weak D call TRBD1 (7 bases). Trimming removed 7 bases from V and 9 bases from J, with 22 bases in between. There are 14 residues in the CDR3. Germline V lookup: CDR1 SGHVS, CDR2 FQNEAQ. CDR3 amino acids: CASTSVGGGGSQYF. DNA of the CDR3: TGTGCCAGCACCTCCGTCGGAGGGGGCGGGTCGCAGTACTTC.

This rearrangement joins TRBV7-2 to TRBJ1-2; 9 bases are a match to TRBD1. The CDR3 covers 14 residues. Germline lookup yields CDR1 SGHTA and CDR2 FQGNSA. Trimming at V came to 3 bases and at J to 6 bases, leaving 5 bases not matched to a gene. The CDR3, as DNA: TGTGCCAGCAGCTTTCCCGGGACAGGGAATGGCTACACCTTC. As protein: CASSFPGTGNGYTF.

DNA for the CDR3: TGCGCCAGCAGCCAGGGACAGGGGTCCGGGGAGCTGTTTTTT. Residues: CASSQGQGSGELFF. The chain joins TRBV4-3 to TRBJ2-2, with TRBD1 matching over 10 bases. CDR1 is LGHNA and CDR2 is YSLEER in the germline V gene. The junction had 1 base not matched to a gene; V was cut back by 3 bases and J by 6 bases. CDR3 length: 14 amino acids.